The following is a T cell receptor beta chain sequence with its context. Its antigen is unknown. This same CDR3 is encoded by further DNA sequences in the sample. Measured with immunoSEQ multiplex PCR; TCRdb has only the in-frame clones, and not every one. The table records over a million clones, roughly 80% of them present only once. The data are from a study of shared clonotypes between healthy human individuals. CD45RA-negative memory and CD45RA+ naive subsets were split from the CD4+ cells. V was trimmed by 3 bases and J by 1 base, leaving 9 bases between them. This CDR3 comprises 13 residues. Germline V lookup: CDR1 GTSNPN, CDR2 SVGIG (reference sequence). Study-level results: In contrast to clonotypes shared by all four donors, non-shared clonotypes had lower generation probabilities.

The rearrangement links TRBV30 to TRBJ1-1; D is uncertain. The receptor was isolated from a man aged 18 to 29 in good health. The sequenced sample consisted of memory CD4+ T cells sorted from blood. Described subset: CD45RA-negative fraction. The CDR3 region is CAWSASGNTEAFF. The CDR3 bases are TGTGCCTGGAGCGCTTCAGGGAACACTGAAGCTTTCTTT.